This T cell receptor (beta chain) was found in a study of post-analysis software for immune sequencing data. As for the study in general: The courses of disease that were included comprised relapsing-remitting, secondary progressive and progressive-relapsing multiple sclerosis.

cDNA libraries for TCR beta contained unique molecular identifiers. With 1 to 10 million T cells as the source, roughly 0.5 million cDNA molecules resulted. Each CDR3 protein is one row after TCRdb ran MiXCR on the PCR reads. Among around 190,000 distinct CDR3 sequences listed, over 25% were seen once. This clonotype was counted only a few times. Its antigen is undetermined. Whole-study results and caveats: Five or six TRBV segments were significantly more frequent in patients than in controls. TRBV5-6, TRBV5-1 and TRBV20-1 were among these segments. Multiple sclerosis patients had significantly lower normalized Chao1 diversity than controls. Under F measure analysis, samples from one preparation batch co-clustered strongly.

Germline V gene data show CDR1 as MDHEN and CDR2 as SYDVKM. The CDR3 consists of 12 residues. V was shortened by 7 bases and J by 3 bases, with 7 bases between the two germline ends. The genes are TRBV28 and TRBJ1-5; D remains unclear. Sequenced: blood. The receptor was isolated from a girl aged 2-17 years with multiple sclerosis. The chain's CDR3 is CASNPYNQPQHF. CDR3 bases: TGTGCCAGCAATCCGTACAATCAGCCCCAGCATTTT.